These 30 T cell receptor beta chains share one sample of origin, sequenced in a study of Ad26.COV2.S vaccination and SARS-CoV-2 variants (dated by TCRdb to the early 2020s). According to the study, the label for this sample's treatment or condition signals: approximately 18 received Ad26.COV2.S at low or high dose, single or two shots; several received placebo; per-sample allocation not given. Repertoires of vaccine and placebo recipients were sequenced from samples taken on day 63 after the first injection. Library creation used the immunoSEQ multiplex PCR assay. The table comes from immuneACCESS by way of TCRdb, which keeps in-frame sequences with V and J called. Part of the clones is missing from these tables; in studies checked, under half for an unresolved V gene and the rest for unknown reasons. The sample table shows around 420,000 clones, and over 75% are seen once. The leading ten clones occupy 3.6% of the sample.

This sample comprised peripheral blood, obtained in a trial of Ad26.COV2.S vaccine versus placebo. The receptors shown here come from a person between 18 and 59 years old who received the Ad26.COV2.S COVID-19 vaccine or a placebo.

Note on this clone: The limits of the CDR3 on the DNA are not certain, so only TCRdb's listed CDR3 is given. This CDR3 is CASSFGPGQGHEQYF. This sequence joins TRBV11-2 and TRBJ2-7; TRBD1, as called in the table, went unchecked against the DNA. The CDR3 numbers 15 amino acids, ends counted. In germline, CDR1 is SGHAT, CDR2 FQNNGV.

The V call is TRBV7-2, the J call TRBJ1-4; D unclear. The CDR3 has 14 residues. Per germline, CDR1 SGHTA and CDR2 FQGNSA. Trimming pared 0 bases from V and 7 bases from J, leaving 9 bases between. The CDR3 DNA reads TGTGCCAGCAGCTTAGCAGGGTTGAGTGAAAAACTGTTTTTT. Amino acid sequence: CASSLAGLSEKLFF.

The chain is built from TRBV11-3 and TRBJ2-5, with D perhaps TRBD2 (5 bases). CDR1 is SGHNT and CDR2 is YENEEA in the germline V gene. The germline V and J ends were trimmed by 11 bases and 5 bases, with 18 bases remaining between them. CDR3 length: 13 residues. In nucleotides, the CDR3 is TGTGCCCGAGAGGAGGCGGGTCGGGAGACCCAGTACTTC. Translated, it gives CAREEAGRETQYF.

V usage is TRBV29-1 and J usage is TRBJ1-4; D not certain. V was shortened by 5 bases and J by 0 bases, with 10 bases between the two germline ends. This CDR3 spans 14 amino acids. Germline CDR1 and CDR2: SQVTM and ANQGSEA. The CDR3 DNA reads as TGCAGCGTTTCACAGAGCACAACTAATGAAAAACTGTTTTTT. Translation: CSVSQSTTNEKLFF.

This rearrangement joins TRBV7-6 to TRBJ1-2; no definite D call. The CDR3 has 15 amino acids. V dropped 4 bases and J dropped 3 bases, with 15 bases sitting between them. CDR1 and CDR2 from the germline V gene are SGHVS and FNYEAQ. The CDR3 DNA sequence: TGTGCCAGCAGCTCCTTAGAAGGACGGGACTATGGCTACACCTTC. This encodes CASSSLEGRDYGYTF.

CDR3 loop: CASSFRTIQETQYF. The CDR3 bases are TGTGCCAGCAGCTTTCGGACGATACAAGAGACCCAGTACTTC. The chain combines TRBV7-9 with TRBJ2-5; D remains unclear. Trimming took 3 bases from V and 2 from J, leaving 10 bases between them. The CDR3 contains 14 residues. Germline assignment: CDR1 SEHNR and CDR2 FQNEAQ (reference sequence).

The chain recombines TRBV5-6 with TRBJ1-2; possible D gene TRBD1, 6 bases. Per the germline V gene, CDR1 is SGHDT and CDR2 is YYEEEE. The V and J ends lost 0 bases and 0 bases respectively, with 9 bases between them. The CDR3 contains 15 residues. The CDR3 DNA reads TGTGCCAGCAGCTTGGTGAGGACAGCTAACTATGGCTACACCTTC. Its protein product is CASSLVRTANYGYTF.

This chain uses TRBV4-1 with TRBJ1-2, with a possible D match to TRBD1 (5 bases). Trimming removed 2 bases from V and 6 bases from J, with 16 bases in between. CDR3 length: 15 amino acids. Looked up from germline, CDR1 is MGHRA and CDR2 is YSYEKL. CDR3: CASSQLARANHGYTF. Written as DNA, the CDR3 is TGCGCCAGCAGCCAATTGGCCAGGGCAAATCATGGCTACACCTTC.

The V and J genes are TRBV7-2 and TRBJ1-6; D perhaps matches TRBD1 (5 bases). The CDR3 is made up of 17 amino acids. CDR1 and CDR2 (germline): SGHTA, FQGNSA. Trimming shortened V by 6 bases and J by 0 bases, and 15 bases separated the two germline ends. This CDR3 reads CASSSQVSSSYNSPLHF. The CDR3 DNA reads as TGTGCCAGCAGTTCACAGGTGTCGAGCTCCTATAATTCACCCCTCCACTTT.

The gene calls are TRBV18 and TRBJ2-4, with D possibly being TRBD2 (5 bases). V lost 2 bases and J lost 3, with 14 bases in between. Germline CDR1 is KGHSH and CDR2 is LQKENI. The CDR3 sequence is 16 residues long. The CDR3 reads CASSPEGNTLKNIQYF. CDR3 nucleotides: TGTGCCAGCTCACCAGAGGGAAATACCCTCAAAAACATTCAGTACTTC.

The V and J genes are TRBV30 and TRBJ2-7, with 13 bases fitting TRBD2. The CDR3 runs 14 residues. Trimming cost V 2 bases and J 8 bases; bases outside gene matches: 6. CDR1 is GTSNPN, CDR2 SVGIG, per germline (reference sequence). The CDR3 sequence is CAWSKLAGGPKQYF. In DNA form, the CDR3 reads TGTGCCTGGAGTAAACTAGCGGGGGGGCCCAAGCAGTACTTC.

This chain joins TRBV7-2 and TRBJ1-4; perhaps TRBD1 as D (5 bases). V was cut by 3 bases and J by 0 bases, with 8 bases left in between. The CDR3 consists of 15 residues. Germline assignment: CDR1 SGHTA and CDR2 FQGNSA. CDR3 protein: CASSLDTATNEKLFF. The CDR3 nucleotides read TGTGCCAGCAGCTTGGACACTGCAACTAATGAAAAACTGTTTTTT.

This chain uses TRBV13 with TRBJ2-5, with D possibly TRBD2 on 5 matching bases. V gave up 5 bases and J gave up 3 bases, with 10 bases separating them. CDR3 length equals 13 residues. Germline values: CDR1 PRHDT, CDR2 FYEKMQ (reference sequence). This CDR3 is CASSAGIKETQYF. The CDR3 DNA reads as TGTGCCAGCAGCGCCGGGATTAAAGAGACCCAGTACTTC.

This chain uses TRBV7-9 with TRBJ2-7; D is perhaps TRBD2 (6 bases). CDR3 size: 16 residues. The germline gives CDR1 SEHNR, CDR2 FQNEAQ (reference sequence). V shed 5 bases and J shed 5 bases, with 22 bases lying between them. The CDR3 DNA reads as TGTGCCAGCAGCCCATCACCGGGAGTCGACTTGGACGAGCAGTACTTC. It translates to CASSPSPGVDLDEQYF. Looking up the rest from reference TRBV7-9 and TRBJ2-7 gives the full variable domain: DTGVSQNPRHKITKRGQNVTFRCDPISEHNRLYWYRQTLGQGPEFLTYFQNEAQLEKSRLLSDRFSAERPKGSFSTLEIQRTEQGDSAMYLCASSPSPGVDLDEQYFGPGTRLTVT.

The gene calls are TRBV27 and TRBJ1-3, with D possibly TRBD1 on 5 matching bases. Germline CDR1 is MNHEY and CDR2 is SMNVEV (reference sequence). CDR3 length: 14 amino acids. Trimming cost V 6 bases and J 4 bases, with 13 bases left between them. The CDR3 DNA is TGTGCCAGCAGACACCGAGGGGACGGAAACACCATATATTTT. It specifies CASRHRGDGNTIYF.

CDR3 sequence: CASSNTDTQYF. CDR3 nucleotides: TGTGCCAGCAGCAACACAGATACGCAGTATTTT. The chain combines TRBV6-6 with TRBJ2-3; D gene unclear. Trimming removed 6 bases from V and 2 bases from J, with 3 bases in between. The CDR3 runs 11 residues. The germline V gene encodes CDR1 MNHNY and CDR2 SVGAGI (reference sequence).

The chain carries TRBV6-5 and TRBJ2-7; D not certain. This CDR3 comprises 14 residues. V was pared by 0 bases and J by 0 bases, with 6 bases between. The germline V gene encodes CDR1 MNHEY and CDR2 SVGAGI. The CDR3 DNA follows: TGTGCCAGCAGTTACTCACTAAACTCCTACGAGCAGTACTTC. Amino acids: CASSYSLNSYEQYF.

This chain joins TRBV14 and TRBJ2-7, with D possibly matching TRBD2 (5 bases). Trimming took off 1 base at V and 5 bases at J, with 12 bases between the two ends. CDR3 length: 14 residues. Germline V gene lookup returns CDR1 SGHDN and CDR2 FVKESK. This CDR3 is CASSQVSGINEQYF. The DNA of the CDR3 is TGTGCCAGCAGCCAAGTCTCGGGGATCAACGAGCAGTACTTC.

The genes are TRBV9 and TRBJ2-7, with 8 positions matching TRBD1. The CDR3 length is 15 residues. Germline trimming cut 4 bases from V and 2 bases from J; bases unmatched to any gene: 8. Germline CDR1 and CDR2: SGDLS and YYNGEE. CDR3 nucleotides: TGTGCCAGCAGCCCTCGGACAGGGAACACCTACGAGCAGTACTTC. Its protein product is CASSPRTGNTYEQYF.

The chain carries TRBV28 and TRBJ1-1, with D possibly TRBD1 on 5 matching bases. Trimming stripped 6 bases from V and 4 bases from J, with 15 bases between. The length of the CDR3 is 14 residues. Germline lookup yields CDR1 MDHEN and CDR2 SYDVKM. Written as DNA, the CDR3 is TGTGCCAGCAGCCCGGCAGGTCAGGGCACTGAAGCTTTCTTT. This gives the protein CASSPAGQGTEAFF. Full variable domain (outside the CDR3, taken from reference TRBV28 and TRBJ1-1): DVKVTQSSRYLVKRTGEKVFLECVQDMDHENMFWYRQDPGLGLRLIYFSYDVKMKEKGDIPEGYSVSREKKERFSLILESASTNQTSMYLCASSPAGQGTEAFFGQGTRLTVV.

This clone is a singleton in its sample. The V call is TRBV5-4, the J call TRBJ2-5; D gene unclear. This CDR3 spans 14 amino acids. V was cut by 0 bases and J by 7 bases, with 13 bases left in between. In germline, CDR1 is SGHNT, CDR2 YYREEE (reference sequence). For the CDR3, the DNA is TGTGCCAGCAGCTTGGCCGGGCCAGTGGTGACCCAGTACTTC. Its protein is CASSLAGPVVTQYF.

The chain has TRBV19 and TRBJ1-6; D unclear. The V end was cut by 5 bases, the J end by 0 bases, with 20 bases between. Per the germline V gene, CDR1 is LNHDA and CDR2 is SQIVND (reference sequence). The CDR3 is 19 residues long. For the CDR3, the DNA is TGTGCCAGTAGTGTATATAGTTCAGCCTCGAGCTCCTATAATTCACCCCTCCACTTT. This gives the protein CASSVYSSASSSYNSPLHF.

The gene calls are TRBV4-1 and TRBJ1-6; a weak D match, TRBD1 (5 bases). Germline V gene sequence: CDR1 MGHRA, CDR2 YSYEKL. The CDR3 is 16 residues long. Trimming cost V 3 bases and J 6 bases, with 15 bases left between them. The CDR3 coding sequence is TGCGCCAGCAGCCATAAGGCCCACGGGGGTAATTCACCCCTCCACTTT. This codes for CASSHKAHGGNSPLHF.

The chain recombines TRBV18 with TRBJ2-5; the D gene is possibly TRBD1 (5 bases). The CDR3 covers 14 residues. Trimming cost V 4 bases and J 5 bases, with 14 bases left between them. From germline, CDR1 is KGHSH and CDR2 LQKENI. CDR3 sequence (DNA): TGTGCCAGCTCACTTCAGGGTCTGAGGGAGACCCAGTACTTC. It translates to CASSLQGLRETQYF.

This clone has a single count. The chain is built from TRBV2 and TRBJ2-5; TRBD1 is a possible D gene (6 bases). The CDR3 contains 13 residues. Germline V gives CDR1 SNHLY, CDR2 FYNNEI. The V and J ends lost 5 bases and 2 bases respectively, with 9 bases between them. Here the CDR3 DNA reads TGTGCCAGCAGTCCAGACAGGCAAGAGACCCAGTACTTC. It specifies CASSPDRQETQYF.

The gene calls are TRBV2 and TRBJ1-2, with D hard to call. Germline V lookup: CDR1 SNHLY, CDR2 FYNNEI. The V gene lost 5 bases and the J gene lost 2 bases, with 12 bases spanning the gap. This CDR3 contains 14 residues. CDR3 nucleotide sequence: TGTGCCAGCAGTTACTTGAGATTAAACTATGGCTACACCTTC. It specifies CASSYLRLNYGYTF. The variable domain in full, completed from reference TRBV2 and TRBJ1-2, reads EPEVTQTPSHQVTQMGQEVILRCVPISNHLYFYWYRQILGQKVEFLVSFYNNEISEKSEIFDDQFSVERPDGSNFTLKIRSTKLEDSAMYFCASSYLRLNYGYTFGSGTRLTVV.

This clone was seen more than once but under ten times. The V and J genes are TRBV9 and TRBJ1-6; possibly TRBD1 for D (6 bases). With 4 bases removed from V and 10 bases from J, the gap between germline ends came to 18 bases. The CDR3 contains 15 residues. Germline V gives CDR1 SGDLS, CDR2 YYNGEE. In nucleotides, the CDR3 is TGTGCCAGCAGCCCAGCTGCAGGGGCAGGGTCACCCCTCCACTTT. Encoded protein: CASSPAAGAGSPLHF.

This chain links TRBV28 with TRBJ1-5, with 7 positions matching TRBD1. The V segment lost 2 bases and the J segment 4 bases; nucleotides outside the gene matches: 5. This CDR3 is built from 15 residues. Looked up from germline, CDR1 is MDHEN and CDR2 is SYDVKM. In DNA form, the CDR3 reads TGTGCCAGCAGTTTAAACCGGGACAGTAATCAGCCCCAGCATTTT. This codes for CASSLNRDSNQPQHF.

The gene calls are TRBV2 and TRBJ2-1; TRBD2 aligns across 9 bases. After removal of 8 bases from V and 14 bases from J, the junction contained 7 bases not matched to a gene. Germline loops: CDR1 SNHLY, CDR2 FYNNEI. This CDR3 is built from 11 residues. The CDR3 sequence: CASAGTSSKFF. The CDR3 DNA follows: TGTGCCAGCGCGGGGACTAGCAGTAAGTTCTTC.

The rearrangement uses TRBV6-2 or TRBV6-3 and TRBJ2-7; 7 bases are a match to TRBD1. J lost 3 bases, V lost 6 bases, and 8 bases had no gene match. CDR3 length: 14 amino acids. CDR1 is MNHEY, CDR2 SVGEGT, per germline. The CDR3 DNA reads TGTGCCAGCAGCCAAAGACAGGGAAACTACGAGCAGTACTTC. Its protein product is CASSQRQGNYEQYF.